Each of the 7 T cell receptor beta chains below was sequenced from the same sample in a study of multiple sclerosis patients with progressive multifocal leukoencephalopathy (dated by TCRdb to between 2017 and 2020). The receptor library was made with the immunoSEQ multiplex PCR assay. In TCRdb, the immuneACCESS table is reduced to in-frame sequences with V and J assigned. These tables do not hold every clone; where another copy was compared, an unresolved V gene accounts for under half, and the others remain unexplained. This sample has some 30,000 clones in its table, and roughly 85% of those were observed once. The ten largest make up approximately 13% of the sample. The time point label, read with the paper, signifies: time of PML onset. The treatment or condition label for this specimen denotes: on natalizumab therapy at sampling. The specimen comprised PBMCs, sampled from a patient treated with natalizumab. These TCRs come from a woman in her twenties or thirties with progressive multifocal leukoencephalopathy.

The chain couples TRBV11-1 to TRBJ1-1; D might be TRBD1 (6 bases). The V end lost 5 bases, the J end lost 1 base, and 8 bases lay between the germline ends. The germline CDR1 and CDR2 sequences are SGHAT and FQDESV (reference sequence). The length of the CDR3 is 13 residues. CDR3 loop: CASSQTGNTEAFF. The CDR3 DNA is TGTGCCAGCAGCCAGACAGGGAACACTGAAGCTTTCTTT.

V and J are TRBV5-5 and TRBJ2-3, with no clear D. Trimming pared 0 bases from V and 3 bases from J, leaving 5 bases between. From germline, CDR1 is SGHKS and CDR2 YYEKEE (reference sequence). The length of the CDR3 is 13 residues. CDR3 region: CASSLVRTDTQYF. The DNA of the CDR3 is TGTGCCAGCAGCTTGGTACGGACAGATACGCAGTATTTT.

CDR3 coding DNA: TGCAGCGTTGAGGTCAGGAATGGCTACACCTTC. This codes for CSVEVRNGYTF. The chain recombines TRBV29-1 with TRBJ1-2; D unresolved. V lost 3 bases and J 6 bases, leaving 8 bases between the germline ends. In germline, CDR1 is SQVTM, CDR2 ANQGSEA. This CDR3 has 11 amino acids.

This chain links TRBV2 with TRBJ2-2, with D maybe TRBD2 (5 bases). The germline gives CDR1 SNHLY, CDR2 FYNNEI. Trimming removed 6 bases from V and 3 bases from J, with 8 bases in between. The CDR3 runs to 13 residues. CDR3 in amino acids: CASSEDYTGELFF. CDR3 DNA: TGTGCCAGCAGCGAGGACTACACCGGGGAGCTGTTTTTT.

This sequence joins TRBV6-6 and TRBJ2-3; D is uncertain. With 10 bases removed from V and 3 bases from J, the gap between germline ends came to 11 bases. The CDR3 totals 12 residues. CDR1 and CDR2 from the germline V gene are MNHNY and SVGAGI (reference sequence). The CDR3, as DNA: TGTGCCACCTCAGAAGGGACAGATACGCAGTATTTT. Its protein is CATSEGTDTQYF.

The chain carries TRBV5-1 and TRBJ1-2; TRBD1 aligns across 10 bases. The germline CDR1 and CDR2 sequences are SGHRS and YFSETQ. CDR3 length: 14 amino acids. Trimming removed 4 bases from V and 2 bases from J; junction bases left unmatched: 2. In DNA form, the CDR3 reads TGCGCCAGCAGCCAGACAGGGGGCAACTATGGCTACACCTTC. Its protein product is CASSQTGGNYGYTF.

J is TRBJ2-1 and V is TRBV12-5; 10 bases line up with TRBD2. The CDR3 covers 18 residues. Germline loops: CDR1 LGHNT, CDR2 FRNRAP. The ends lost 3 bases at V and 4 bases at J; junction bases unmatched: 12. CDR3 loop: CASGFRLAGVPGYNEQFF. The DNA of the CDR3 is TGTGCTAGTGGTTTTAGGCTAGCGGGAGTACCGGGTTACAATGAGCAGTTCTTC. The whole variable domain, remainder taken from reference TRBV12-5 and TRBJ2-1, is DARVTQTPRHKVTEMGQEVTMRCQPILGHNTVFWYRQTMMQGLELLAYFRNRAPLDDSGMPKDRFSAEMPDATLATLKIQPSEPRDSAVYFCASGFRLAGVPGYNEQFFGPGTRLTVL.